Following are 30 T cell receptor beta chains from one sample sequenced in a study of PD-1 blockade in classical Hodgkin lymphoma. Every single patient, without exception, relapsed after autologous stem cell transplantation, and brentuximab vedotin exposure varied. Profiled with immunoSEQ multiplex PCR; TCRdb holds only in-frame clones, not every one. The sample holds more than 140,000 clones, around 84% seen once. Specimen: peripheral blood mononuclear cells (PBMCs), collected before the second cycle of nivolumab. These TCRs come from a human donor with classical Hodgkin lymphoma.

This clone turned up a few times. DNA of the CDR3: TGTGCCAGCAGCCGCGGACGGAACTATGGCTACACCTTC. It translates to CASSRGRNYGYTF. This chain joins TRBV6-5 and TRBJ1-2, with D unresolved. The CDR3 has 13 residues. Germline V gives CDR1 MNHEY, CDR2 SVGAGI. Trimming shortened V by 6 bases and J by 2 bases, and 10 bases separated the two germline ends.

The chain is built from TRBV30 and TRBJ1-3; possibly TRBD1 for D (5 bases). The CDR3 is 15 residues long. Trimming cost V 0 bases and J 0 bases, with 9 bases left between them. Germline lookup yields CDR1 GTSNPN and CDR2 SVGIG (reference sequence). The CDR3 is CAWSVGAHSGNTIYF. The CDR3 DNA is TGTGCCTGGAGTGTTGGGGCTCACTCTGGAAACACCATATATTTT.

This clone was observed a single time. This chain connects TRBV29-1 to TRBJ2-7; 9 bases match TRBD2. This CDR3 is 16 amino acids long. The ends lost 8 bases at V and 0 bases at J; junction bases unmatched: 14. The V gene's germline CDR1 is SQVTM and CDR2 ANQGSEA. The CDR3 loop reads CSMSGSGGGSSYEQYF. For the CDR3, the DNA is TGCAGCATGAGTGGTAGCGGGGGTGGTTCCTCCTACGAGCAGTACTTC.

Only a few counts were recorded for this clone. The chain links TRBV4-1 to TRBJ2-3; 13 nucleotides match TRBD2. The germline gives CDR1 MGHRA, CDR2 YSYEKL. V lost 5 bases and J lost 6; bases outside the gene matches: 8. The CDR3 has 16 amino acids. Here the CDR3 DNA reads TGCGCCAGCAGCAGCGGACTAGCGGGAGTTGAGGATACGCAGTATTTT. This codes for CASSSGLAGVEDTQYF.

The chain combines TRBV5-1 with TRBJ2-1; maybe TRBD1 (6 bases). Germline CDR1 SGHRS, CDR2 YFSETQ. The CDR3 sequence is 11 residues long. Trimming removed 3 bases at V and 8 bases at J, with 6 bases between. The CDR3 loop reads CASSWTDEQFF. CDR3 in DNA: TGCGCCAGCAGCTGGACAGATGAGCAGTTCTTC.

The chain carries TRBV6-5 and TRBJ2-5; perhaps TRBD1 as D (6 bases). CDR3 length: 14 residues. Trimming left V 6 bases short and J 5 bases short, with 16 bases between. Germline assignment: CDR1 MNHEY and CDR2 SVGAGI. DNA of the CDR3: TGTGCCAGCAGCCGCCAACAGGGCGGGGAGACCCAGTACTTC. It translates to CASSRQQGGETQYF.

The chain employs TRBV2 and TRBJ2-2, with D maybe TRBD2 (5 bases). With 6 bases removed from V and 1 base from J, the gap between germline ends came to 9 bases. The CDR3 has 14 amino acids. The germline gives CDR1 SNHLY, CDR2 FYNNEI. This CDR3 is CASRELGNTGELFF. The CDR3 DNA is TGTGCCAGCAGGGAACTAGGGAACACCGGGGAGCTGTTTTTT.

The chain uses TRBV6-6 and TRBJ2-7; 12 bases are shared with TRBD2. Trimming at V came to 7 bases and at J to 1 base, leaving 5 bases not matched to a gene. This CDR3 is 15 amino acids long. CDR1 and CDR2 (germline): MNHNY, SVGAGI (reference sequence). The CDR3 region is CASKLAGGMSYEQYF. As DNA, the CDR3 is TGTGCCAGCAAGCTAGCGGGAGGGATGTCCTACGAGCAGTACTTC.

The rearrangement links TRBV12-2 to TRBJ1-3; TRBD1 is the table's D call, not checked against the DNA. TRBV12-2 is a known pseudogene. This CDR3 is built from 16 residues. The DNA of the CDR3 is TGTGCAAGTCGCTTACGGGGACAGGGAACTGGAAACACCATATATTTT. Amino acid sequence: CASRLRGQGTGNTIYF.

This clone was detected only a few times. The V call is TRBV11-1, the J call TRBJ2-3, with 11 nucleotides matching TRBD2. The germline gives CDR1 SGHAT, CDR2 FQDESV (reference sequence). CDR3 size: 15 residues. The V and J ends lost 1 base and 8 bases, in that order; junction bases with no gene match: 5. In nucleotides, the CDR3 is TGTGCCAGCAGCTTAGGTAGCGGGAGGGCCGCTACGCAGTATTTT. It is translated as CASSLGSGRAATQYF.

The genes are TRBV28 and TRBJ1-4; D is ambiguous. With 7 bases removed from V and 1 base from J, the gap between germline ends came to 19 bases. The germline V gene encodes CDR1 MDHEN and CDR2 SYDVKM. This CDR3 contains 17 residues. The CDR3 is CASNSLANGETNEKLFF. Here the CDR3 DNA reads TGTGCCAGCAATTCTTTAGCAAACGGTGAAACTAATGAAAAACTGTTTTTT.

The rearrangement joins TRBV4-2 to TRBJ2-2; 14 positions match TRBD2. The germline V gene encodes CDR1 LGHNA and CDR2 YNFKEQ. V lost 4 bases and J lost 5; bases outside the gene matches: 15. The CDR3 spans 20 residues. The CDR3 nucleotides are TGTGCCAGCAGCCGGATGGGACTAGCGGGGGCCCTCGGGGGAACCGGGGAGCTGTTTTTT. This encodes CASSRMGLAGALGGTGELFF.

V usage is TRBV9 and J usage is TRBJ2-3; D possibly corresponds to TRBD2 (5 bases). The CDR3 consists of 16 residues. V was cut by 0 bases and J by 3 bases, with 14 bases left in between. Germline CDR1 reads SGDLS; CDR2 reads YYNGEE. DNA for the CDR3: TGTGCCAGCAGCGTAGTGGCTAGCTGGGATACAGATACGCAGTATTTT. This gives the protein CASSVVASWDTDTQYF.

This clone turned up a few times. The V gene is TRBV12-5, the J gene TRBJ1-5; D perhaps matches TRBD1 (5 bases). The germline V gene has CDR1 LGHNT and CDR2 FRNRAP. V lost 7 bases to trimming and J lost 3 bases, with 13 bases between them. The CDR3 loop spans 14 amino acids. CDR3 sequence (DNA): TGTGCTAGTGCCACACAGGAACCCAATCAGCCCCAGCATTTT. It is translated as CASATQEPNQPQHF.

CDR3 coding DNA: TGTGCCAGCAGCTCCTTCGGGGGGGGCTCTGGGGCCAACGTCCTGACTTTC. Translating gives CASSSFGGGSGANVLTF. The rearrangement joins TRBV7-8 to TRBJ2-6, with 8 bases matching TRBD2. CDR3 length equals 17 residues. CDR1 is SGHVS and CDR2 is FQNEAQ in the germline V gene. Trimming removed 4 bases from V and 0 bases from J; junction bases left unmatched: 5.

The rearrangement links TRBV28 to TRBJ2-7; 9 bases fit TRBD1. The CDR3 runs 15 residues. CDR1 and CDR2 from the germline V gene are MDHEN and SYDVKM. The junction had 13 bases not matched to a gene; V was cut back by 9 bases and J by 4 bases. The CDR3 spells CASIPQGQGIYEQYF. The CDR3 region has the DNA TGTGCCAGTATTCCTCAGGGACAGGGAATATACGAGCAGTACTTC.

Only one count was recorded for this clone. Here the CDR3 DNA reads TGTGCCAGCAGCGTAGCGGGAACGGCGTCCTACGAGCAGTACTTC. Translated, it gives CASSVAGTASYEQYF. The J gene is TRBJ2-5, the V gene TRBV9; a possible D gene is TRBD2 (5 bases). The closer fit of TRBJ2-7 to the DNA end suggests the J call may be wrong. The CDR3 is 15 amino acids. CDR1 is SGDLS and CDR2 is YYNGEE in the germline V gene.

This chain uses TRBV30 with TRBJ2-3, with 7 bases aligning to TRBD1. The V gene end was trimmed by 3 bases and the J gene end by 2 bases; junction bases not matched to a gene: 5. The germline gives CDR1 GTSNPN, CDR2 SVGIG (reference sequence). CDR3 length: 14 residues. This CDR3 reads CAWRQGVHTDTQYF. The CDR3 nucleotides are TGTGCCTGGAGGCAGGGGGTCCACACAGATACGCAGTATTTT. Supplemented by reference TRBV30 and TRBJ2-3, the full variable domain reads SQTIHQWPATLVQPVGSPLSLECTVEGTSNPNLYWYRQAAGRGLQLLFYSVGIGQISSEVPQNLSASRPQDRQFILSSKKLLLSDSGFYLCAWRQGVHTDTQYFGPGTRLTVL.

This rearrangement joins TRBV10-3 to TRBJ2-5; 9 nucleotides match TRBD1. CDR1 ENHRY and CDR2 SYGVKD come from the germline V gene. V was clipped by 2 bases and J by 5 bases; unmatched bases: 6. This CDR3 is 15 amino acids long. CDR3 sequence reads: CAISERTGDRETQYF. CDR3 nucleotide sequence: TGTGCCATCAGTGAGAGGACAGGGGATAGGGAGACCCAGTACTTC.

The V call is TRBV19, the J call TRBJ2-2; D is possibly TRBD1 or TRBD2 (5 bases each). CDR1 is LNHDA, CDR2 SQIVND, per germline (reference sequence). This CDR3 has 17 residues. Deletions cut 10 bases from V and 1 base from J, with 22 bases between. This CDR3 reads CATLVPSGRGNTGELFF. Written as DNA, the CDR3 is TGTGCCACCTTAGTGCCGTCGGGGCGTGGGAACACCGGGGAGCTGTTTTTT.

This chain connects TRBV7-2 to TRBJ1-1; D is uncertain. The V end lost 1 base, the J end lost 6 bases, and 3 bases lay between the germline ends. This CDR3 is built from 11 residues. Per germline, CDR1 SGHTA and CDR2 FQGNSA. CDR3 in amino acids: CASSLESEAFF. Here the CDR3 DNA reads TGTGCCAGCAGCTTAGAGTCTGAAGCTTTCTTT.

In its sample, this clone was seen a few times. J is TRBJ1-6 and V is TRBV2; D possibly corresponds to TRBD1 (5 bases). Germline V CDR1 and CDR2: SNHLY, FYNNEI. The CDR3 runs 13 residues. The V end was cut by 7 bases, the J end by 9 bases, with 13 bases between. The CDR3 nucleotides read TGTGCCAGCATGTCCCAAGACAGTTCACCCCTCCACTTT. Protein product: CASMSQDSSPLHF.

This clone occurred a few times. V and J are TRBV20-1 and TRBJ2-1; D could derive from TRBD1 or TRBD2 (5 bases each). Germline-derived CDR1 and CDR2 are DFQATT and SNEGSKA (reference sequence). The CDR3 loop spans 11 amino acids. V was clipped by 3 bases and J by 10 bases, with 10 bases between them. The CDR3 DNA reads as TGCAGTGCTAGTCTGGGGGAGGAGCAGTTCTTC. It translates to CSASLGEEQFF.

The chain recombines TRBV29-1 with TRBJ1-2; TRBD1 agrees at 9 bases. Germline V gene lookup returns CDR1 SQVTM and CDR2 ANQGSEA. The junction had 4 bases not matched to a gene; V was cut back by 7 bases and J by 4 bases. The CDR3 covers 12 residues. The CDR3 DNA reads TGCAGCGGAGGGGACAGGGTCTATGGCTACACCTTC. Its protein is CSGGDRVYGYTF.

This clone was found once. The rearrangement joins TRBV27 to TRBJ1-6; D gene uncertain. The V end was cut by 2 bases, the J end by 9 bases, with 8 bases between. Germline V gene sequence: CDR1 MNHEY, CDR2 SMNVEV (reference sequence). The CDR3 consists of 13 residues. The CDR3 DNA reads TGTGCCAGCAGTTTAGGGGTAGCTTCACCCCTCCACTTT. Protein: CASSLGVASPLHF.

This chain's CDR3 is CASSLAASSAQGYTF. For the CDR3, the DNA is TGCGCCAGCAGCTTGGCGGCATCCTCCGCACAGGGCTACACCTTC. The rearrangement joins TRBV5-1 to TRBJ1-2; D gene uncertain. CDR3 size: 15 residues. V lost 0 bases and J lost 8, with 17 bases in between. Per the germline V gene, CDR1 is SGHRS and CDR2 is YFSETQ.

The chain recombines TRBV28 with TRBJ2-7, with 8 bases identical to TRBD1. CDR1 is MDHEN and CDR2 is SYDVKM in the germline V gene. Trimming at V came to 8 bases and at J to 5 bases, leaving 14 bases not matched to a gene. The CDR3 has 15 amino acids. The CDR3 region has the DNA TGTGCCAGCCCGCCCCCGATGACAGGGGTCCACGAGCAGTACTTC. Amino acids: CASPPPMTGVHEQYF. Using reference TRBV28 and TRBJ2-7 for the parts outside the CDR3, the full variable domain is DVKVTQSSRYLVKRTGEKVFLECVQDMDHENMFWYRQDPGLGLRLIYFSYDVKMKEKGDIPEGYSVSREKKERFSLILESASTNQTSMYLCASPPPMTGVHEQYFGPGTRLTVT.

V and J are TRBV10-3 and TRBJ2-1; perhaps TRBD2 as D (6 bases). CDR1 is ENHRY and CDR2 is SYGVKD in the germline V gene. This CDR3 comprises 15 residues. V lost 7 bases and J lost 0, with 13 bases in between. The CDR3 DNA is TGTGCCATCACCGGCGGGGTAAGCTCCTACAATGAGCAGTTCTTC. It encodes CAITGGVSSYNEQFF.

This clone was detected only a few times. The rearrangement links TRBV4-3 to TRBJ2-3; TRBD1 might be the D (6 bases). V was trimmed by 0 bases and J by 5 bases, leaving 15 bases between them. CDR1 and CDR2 from the germline V gene are LGHNA and YSLEER. CDR3 length equals 16 residues. The chain's CDR3 is CASSQDTGNHVDTQYF. The DNA for the CDR3 is TGCGCCAGCAGCCAAGATACAGGGAATCATGTAGATACGCAGTATTTT.

The chain recombines TRBV5-1 with TRBJ2-5; 8 bases are a match to TRBD1. CDR1 SGHRS and CDR2 YFSETQ come from the germline V gene. The CDR3 loop spans 15 amino acids. The V and J ends lost 4 bases and 1 base, in that order; junction bases with no gene match: 6. The CDR3: CASSRRTGSQETQYF. The CDR3 nucleotides are TGCGCCAGCAGCCGCCGGACAGGGAGCCAAGAGACCCAGTACTTC.